This T cell receptor (beta chain) came from a study of CD8 T cells in Susac syndrome. Looked up from germline, CDR1 is MNHEY and CDR2 is SMNVEV (reference sequence). Trimming stripped 2 bases from V and 2 bases from J, with 13 bases between. There are 15 residues in the CDR3. The study, taken as a whole, reports: The TCR sequencing and HLA analysis in the study involved a relatively small number of individuals, as the study acknowledged.

After extraction with the RNeasy kit, roughly 0.5 to 1 ug of the RNA was reverse transcribed using random hexamers. Multiplex PCR with immunoSEQ amplified the TCR beta CDR3 across 54 Vbeta and 13 Jbeta. TCRdb recomputed calls from the immunoSEQ multiplex PCR reads with MiXCR, one row per CDR3 protein. Of around 300,000 distinct CDR3 sequences in the sample, about 92% were seen once. TCR beta sequences were obtained from blood CD8+ and CD4+ T cells. Points on this clonotype: Antigen specificity is unknown.

The J gene is TRBJ2-7, the V gene TRBV27; D unresolved. The clonotype originates from a human donor with multiple sclerosis. The sequenced sample consisted of CD4+ T cells from PBMCs. The CDR3 DNA sequence: TGTGCCAGCAGTTTACTTACAGATATGCCCTACGAGCAGTACTTC. This translates into CASSLLTDMPYEQYF.